The sequence of this T cell receptor (beta chain) was determined in a study of cytomegalovirus exposure and HLA in healthy donors. CDR1 MDHEN and CDR2 SYDVKM come from the germline V gene. The CDR3 sequence is 14 residues long. Trimming pared 4 bases from V and 7 bases from J, leaving 16 bases between. PCR involved 60 Vbeta and 13 Jbeta primers. TCRdb's table, derived via immunoSEQ multiplex PCR, lists solely in-frame clones and lacks some. Of 90,000 or so clones listed, about two thirds are singletons. The sequencing sample was made of PBMCs. The gene calls are TRBV28 and TRBJ1-2; D possibly corresponds to TRBD1 (5 bases). This TCR was sampled from a woman between 50 and 59 years old in good health and CMV-seropositive. The CDR3, as DNA: TGTGCCAGCAGTTCCGGGGGGGGTGGGGCTGGCTACACCTTC. Amino acids: CASSSGGGGAGYTF.